This T cell receptor beta chain was recorded in a study of somatic mutations in cytotoxic T cells in rheumatoid arthritis. This CDR3 has 11 residues. Germline assignment: CDR1 GTSNPN and CDR2 SVGIG (reference sequence). The V end was cut by 5 bases, the J end by 6 bases, with 10 bases between. Blood donors served as healthy controls; their median age was roughly 50 years (range roughly 21-70), and roughly 51% were female. Assay: immunoSEQ multiplex PCR; the TCRdb copy retains only in-frame clones and omits some. The sample yields fewer than 30,000 clones, roughly 82% seen once. This chain uses TRBV30 with TRBJ1-1; D is unresolved. The sequence derives from a man in his fifties in good health. Sequencing input: CD8+ T cells sorted from blood. CDR3 DNA: TGTGCCTGGCAGACCGGGCCTGAAGCTTTCTTT. Encoded protein: CAWQTGPEAFF. The full variable domain, its missing parts supplied by reference TRBV30 and TRBJ1-1, is SQTIHQWPATLVQPVGSPLSLECTVEGTSNPNLYWYRQAAGRGLQLLFYSVGIGQISSEVPQNLSASRPQDRQFILSSKKLLLSDSGFYLCAWQTGPEAFFGQGTRLTVV.